The present entry profiles one T cell receptor (beta chain) with its context. As yet, its antigen is unknown. This sample stems from a study of OX40 agonist ivuxolimab in advanced cancers. Study details: Patients enrolled in dose escalation were diagnosed with hepatocellular carcinoma, melanoma, renal cell or head and neck cancer.

The assay was immunoSEQ multiplex PCR, and TCRdb's table has in-frame clones only and misses some. The sample holds around 95,000 clones, about 88% seen once. This CDR3 spans 15 amino acids. Trimming removed 3 bases from V and 5 bases from J; junction bases left unmatched: 8. Germline assignment: CDR1 SGHTA and CDR2 FQGNSA. Study-wide findings and caveats: Clonal expansion was seen in CD4+ and CD8+ blood T cells by week 6 at 0.1 to 3.0 mg/kg. Among some nonresponders, normalized T-cell clonal expansion was also low. Relative to CD4+, CD8+ T cells held more expanded clones on average.

The chain carries TRBV7-2 and TRBJ2-5, with TRBD2 identical over 8 bases. Material: CD4+ or CD8+ T cells sorted from blood, obtained in a trial of the OX40 agonist ivuxolimab. The TCR sequence derives from an adult with an advanced solid tumor such as melanoma, head and neck, liver or kidney cancer. The CDR3 region is CASSFRGLGLETQYF. In DNA form, the CDR3 reads TGTGCCAGCAGCTTTAGGGGACTAGGTTTGGAGACCCAGTACTTC. The whole variable domain, filled in from reference TRBV7-2 and TRBJ2-5, reads GAGVSQSPSNKVTEKGKDVELRCDPISGHTALYWYRQSLGQGLEFLIYFQGNSAPDKSGLPSDRFSAERTGGSVSTLTIQRTQQEDSAVYLCASSFRGLGLETQYFGPGTRLLVL.